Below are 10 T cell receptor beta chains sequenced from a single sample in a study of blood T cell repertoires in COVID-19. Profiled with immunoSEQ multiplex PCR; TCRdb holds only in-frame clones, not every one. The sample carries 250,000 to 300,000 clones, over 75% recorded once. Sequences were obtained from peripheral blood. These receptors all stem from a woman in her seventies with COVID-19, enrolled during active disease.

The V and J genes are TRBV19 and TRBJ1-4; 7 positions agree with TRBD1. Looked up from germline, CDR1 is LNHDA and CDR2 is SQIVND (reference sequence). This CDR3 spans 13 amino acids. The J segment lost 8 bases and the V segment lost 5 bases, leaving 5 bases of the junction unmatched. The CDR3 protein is CASSDGTEEKLFF. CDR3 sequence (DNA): TGTGCCAGTAGTGACGGGACAGAGGAAAAACTGTTTTTT. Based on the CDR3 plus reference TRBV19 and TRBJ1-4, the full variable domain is DGGITQSPKYLFRKEGQNVTLSCEQNLNHDAMYWYRQDPGQGLRLIYYSQIVNDFQKGDIAEGYSVSREKKESFPLTVTSAQKNPTAFYLCASSDGTEEKLFFGSGTQLSVL.

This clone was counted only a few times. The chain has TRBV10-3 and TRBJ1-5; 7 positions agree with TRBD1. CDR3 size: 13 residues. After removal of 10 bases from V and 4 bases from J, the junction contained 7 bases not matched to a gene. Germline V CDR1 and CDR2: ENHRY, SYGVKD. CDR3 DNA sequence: TGTGCCACCCAGGGGGATGTGAATCAGCCCCAGCATTTT. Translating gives CATQGDVNQPQHF.

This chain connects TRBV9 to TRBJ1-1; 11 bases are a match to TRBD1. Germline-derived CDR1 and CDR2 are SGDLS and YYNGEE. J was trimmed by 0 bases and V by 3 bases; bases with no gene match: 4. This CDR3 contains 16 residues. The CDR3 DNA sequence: TGTGCCAGCAGCGGGACAGGGGGCGAAGTGAACACTGAAGCTTTCTTT. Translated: CASSGTGGEVNTEAFF.

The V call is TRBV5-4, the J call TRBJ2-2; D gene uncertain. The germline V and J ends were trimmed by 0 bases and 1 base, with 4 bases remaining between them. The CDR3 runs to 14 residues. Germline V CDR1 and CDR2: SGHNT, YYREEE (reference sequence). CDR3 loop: CASSLAGNTGELFF. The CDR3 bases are TGTGCCAGCAGCTTGGCAGGGAACACCGGGGAGCTGTTTTTT.

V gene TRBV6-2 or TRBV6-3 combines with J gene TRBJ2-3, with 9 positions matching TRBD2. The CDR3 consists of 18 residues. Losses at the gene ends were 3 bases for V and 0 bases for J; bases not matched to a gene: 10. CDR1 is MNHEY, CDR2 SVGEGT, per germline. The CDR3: CASSYAGGRGTSTDTQYF. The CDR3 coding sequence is TGTGCCAGCAGTTATGCGGGAGGGAGGGGTACAAGCACAGATACGCAGTATTTT.

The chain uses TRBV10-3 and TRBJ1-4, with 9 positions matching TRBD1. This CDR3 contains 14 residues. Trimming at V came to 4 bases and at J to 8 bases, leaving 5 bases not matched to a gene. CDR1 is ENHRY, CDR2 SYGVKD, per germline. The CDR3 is CAISATGGREKLFF. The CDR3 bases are TGTGCCATCAGTGCGACAGGGGGGAGGGAAAAACTGTTTTTT.

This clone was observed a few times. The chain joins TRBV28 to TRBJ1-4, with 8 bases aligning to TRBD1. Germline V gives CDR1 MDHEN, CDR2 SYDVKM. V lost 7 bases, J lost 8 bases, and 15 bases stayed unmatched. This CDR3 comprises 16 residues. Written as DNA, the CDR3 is TGTGCCAGCAAAACCGACGCTGACAGGGGTAGGGAAAAACTGTTTTTT. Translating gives CASKTDADRGREKLFF.

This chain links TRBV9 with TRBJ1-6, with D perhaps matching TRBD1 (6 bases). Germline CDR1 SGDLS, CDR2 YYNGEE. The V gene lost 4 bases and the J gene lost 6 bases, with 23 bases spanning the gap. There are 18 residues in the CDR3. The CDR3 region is CASSTSMGGGLINSPLHF. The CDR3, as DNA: TGTGCCAGCAGCACCTCTATGGGGGGGGGCCTCATTAATTCACCCCTCCACTTT.

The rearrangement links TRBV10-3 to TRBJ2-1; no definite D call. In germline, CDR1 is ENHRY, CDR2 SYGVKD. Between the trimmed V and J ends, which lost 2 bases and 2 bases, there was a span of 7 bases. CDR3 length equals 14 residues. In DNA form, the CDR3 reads TGTGCCATCAGTGAGCAGGTAACCTACAATGAGCAGTTCTTC. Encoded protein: CAISEQVTYNEQFF.

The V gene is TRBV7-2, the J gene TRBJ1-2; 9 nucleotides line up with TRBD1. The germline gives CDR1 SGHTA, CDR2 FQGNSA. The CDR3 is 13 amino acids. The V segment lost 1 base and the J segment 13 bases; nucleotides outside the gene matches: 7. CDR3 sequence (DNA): TGTGCCAGCAGCTTAGAGGGACAGGGAGCGTCCACCTTC. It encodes CASSLEGQGASTF.